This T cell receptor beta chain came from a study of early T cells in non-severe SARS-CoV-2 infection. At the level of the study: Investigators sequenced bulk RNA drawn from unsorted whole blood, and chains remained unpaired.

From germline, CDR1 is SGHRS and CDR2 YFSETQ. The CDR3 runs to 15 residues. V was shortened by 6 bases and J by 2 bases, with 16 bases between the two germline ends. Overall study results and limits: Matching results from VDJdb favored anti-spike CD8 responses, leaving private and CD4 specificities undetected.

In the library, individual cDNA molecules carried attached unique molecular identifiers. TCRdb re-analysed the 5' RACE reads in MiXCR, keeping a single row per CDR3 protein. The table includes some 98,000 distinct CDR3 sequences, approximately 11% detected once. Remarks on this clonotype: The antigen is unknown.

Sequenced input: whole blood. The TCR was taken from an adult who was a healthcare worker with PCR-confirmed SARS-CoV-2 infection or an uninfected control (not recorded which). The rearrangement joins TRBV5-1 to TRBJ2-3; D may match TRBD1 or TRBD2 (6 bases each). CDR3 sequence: CASMEGGRYTDTQYF. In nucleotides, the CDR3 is TGCGCCAGCATGGAGGGGGGACGTTACACAGATACGCAGTATTTT. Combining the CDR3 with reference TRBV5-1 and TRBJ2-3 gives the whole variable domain KAGVTQTPRYLIKTRGQQVTLSCSPISGHRSVSWYQQTPGQGLQFLFEYFSETQRNKGNFPGRFSGRQFSNSRSEMNVSTLELGDSALYLCASMEGGRYTDTQYFGPGTRLTVL.